Presented here are 17 T cell receptor beta chains from one specimen sequenced in a study of T cells after yellow fever vaccination. TCRdb processed the 5' RACE reads anew with MiXCR; each CDR3 protein has one entry. The table includes some 340,000 distinct CDR3 sequences, about 4% detected once. The input for sequencing was PBMCs, taken 5 days after the yellow fever booster vaccination. All receptors derive from a man aged 18 to 29 who received the YFV17D yellow fever vaccine.

This clonotype was seen a few times. The CDR3 loop is CASSQAPGGASTDTQYF. CDR3 nucleotides: TGCGCCAGCAGCCAAGCCCCCGGGGGGGCTAGCACAGATACGCAGTATTTT. The rearrangement joins TRBV4-3 to TRBJ2-3, with 8 bases aligning to TRBD2. Per the germline V gene, CDR1 is LGHNA and CDR2 is YSLEER. Unmatched junction bases numbered 6, after V lost 1 base and J lost 0 bases. The CDR3 consists of 17 residues.

This clonotype has just a few counts. The V gene is TRBV7-8, the J gene TRBJ2-3; tentative D call: TRBD1 (6 bases). The CDR3 is 17 amino acids. Germline lookup yields CDR1 SGHVS and CDR2 FQNEAQ. The V and J ends lost 0 bases and 0 bases respectively, with 13 bases between them. This CDR3 is CASSLAKQGSSTDTQYF. The CDR3 DNA sequence: TGTGCCAGCAGCTTAGCGAAGCAGGGGTCTAGCACAGATACGCAGTATTTT.

This clonotype was seen a few times. The CDR3 loop reads CASSHEERDSGNTEAFF. In DNA, the CDR3 is TGCGCCAGCAGCCATGAAGAACGGGACAGTGGGAACACTGAAGCTTTCTTT. The genes are TRBV4-3 and TRBJ1-1, with 7 bases lining up with TRBD1. CDR3 length: 17 residues. Germline V gene lookup returns CDR1 LGHNA and CDR2 YSLEER. Trimming removed 3 bases from V and 1 base from J; junction bases left unmatched: 11.

This chain uses TRBV2 with TRBJ2-3; 10 bases are a match to TRBD2. V shed 6 bases, J shed 5 bases, and the junction held 5 bases outside the gene matches. The CDR3 is made up of 14 amino acids. Germline V lookup: CDR1 SNHLY, CDR2 FYNNEI. The CDR3 nucleotides are TGTGCCAGCAGGGAAAGCGGGGGGGGAGATACGCAGTATTTT. Amino acids: CASRESGGGDTQYF.

The chain uses TRBV4-2 and TRBJ2-5; D gene ambiguous. The CDR3 contains 15 residues. Germline V lookup: CDR1 LGHNA, CDR2 YNFKEQ. Trimming left V 1 base short and J 4 bases short, with 13 bases between. The DNA for the CDR3 is TGTGCCAGCAGCCAAGTTAGTACCAGGTCAGAGACCCAGTACTTC. Encoded protein: CASSQVSTRSETQYF.

This clonotype has ten or more counts. The chain joins TRBV27 to TRBJ2-3; TRBD2 agrees at 12 bases. CDR1 is MNHEY, CDR2 SMNVEV, per germline (reference sequence). Trimming cost V 1 base and J 5 bases; bases outside gene matches: 4. The CDR3 contains 16 residues. The CDR3 DNA sequence: TGTGCCAGCAGTTTATTCGCTAGCGGGGGGGGAGATACGCAGTATTTT. Its protein is CASSLFASGGGDTQYF.

This clonotype was observed a few times. This chain connects TRBV4-3 to TRBJ2-1, with 12 bases fitting TRBD2. V gave up 3 bases and J gave up 7 bases; unmatched junction bases: 13. The CDR3 has 18 amino acids. Looked up from germline, CDR1 is LGHNA and CDR2 is YSLEER. The CDR3 region has the DNA TGCGCCAGCAGCCAGGCGGTTAGCTGGACTAGCGGGGCGAATGAGCAGTTCTTC. Protein product: CASSQAVSWTSGANEQFF.

This clonotype was recorded at least ten times. The gene calls are TRBV12-3 or TRBV12-4 and TRBJ1-2; D is undetermined. The CDR3 has 12 residues. The ends were cut back, 5 bases at V and 5 bases at J, with 9 bases in the middle. The CDR3 here is CASSPGGYGYTF. Written as DNA, the CDR3 is TGTGCCAGCAGTCCTGGAGGGTATGGCTACACCTTC.

This clonotype was counted many times. The rearrangement uses TRBV30 and TRBJ1-1, with 9 bases lining up with TRBD1. Per the germline V gene, CDR1 is GTSNPN and CDR2 is SVGIG (reference sequence). CDR3 length equals 14 residues. The trim removed 5 bases at V and 0 bases at J, leaving 4 bases unmatched. The CDR3 sequence: CAWEDRGMNTEAFF. The CDR3 bases are TGTGCCTGGGAGGACAGGGGAATGAACACTGAAGCTTTCTTT.

This clonotype was seen only a few times. The V and J genes are TRBV4-3 and TRBJ2-5, with TRBD1 matching over 7 bases. Trimming took 2 bases from V and 1 from J; bases not matched to a gene: 19. Germline CDR1 and CDR2: LGHNA and YSLEER. The CDR3 is made up of 20 amino acids. DNA of the CDR3: TGCGCCAGCAGCCAATCCGGGTACAGGGGCGCCCTGGGCTTCCAAGAGACCCAGTACTTC. Translated, it gives CASSQSGYRGALGFQETQYF.

This clonotype was recorded a few times. The chain uses TRBV5-1 and TRBJ1-1; D unresolved. The length of the CDR3 is 15 residues. CDR1 is SGHRS, CDR2 YFSETQ, per germline. Trimming removed 7 bases from V and 0 bases from J, with 16 bases in between. The CDR3 coding sequence is TGCGCCAGCGCCGGGTTGGGGTCCATGAACACTGAAGCTTTCTTT. It translates to CASAGLGSMNTEAFF.

In its sample, this clonotype was seen a few times. CDR3 protein: CASSLGTTRSSQYF. CDR3 coding DNA: TGTGCCAGCAGCTTAGGGACGACGCGAAGCTCACAGTATTTT. This chain joins TRBV7-2 and TRBJ2-3; unclear D gene. CDR1 and CDR2 from the germline V gene are SGHTA and FQGNSA. This CDR3 contains 14 residues. Trimming removed 1 base at V and 12 bases at J, with 17 bases between.

This clonotype was observed a few times. CDR3 sequence reads: CASSSGQDTGELFF. The CDR3 bases are TGCGCCAGCAGCTCAGGACAGGACACCGGGGAGCTGTTTTTT. The genes are TRBV5-1 and TRBJ2-2, with 7 bases fitting TRBD1. CDR3 length equals 14 residues. Unmatched junction bases numbered 2, after V lost 3 bases and J lost 3 bases. The germline CDR1 and CDR2 sequences are SGHRS and YFSETQ.

This clonotype was seen a handful of times. This chain joins TRBV7-7 and TRBJ2-3; no firm D call. The CDR3 length is 14 residues. Germline CDR1 is SSHAT and CDR2 is FNYEAQ (reference sequence). V was clipped by 5 bases and J by 3 bases, with 12 bases between them. The chain's CDR3 is CASSKTSTTDTQYF. The CDR3, as DNA: TGTGCCAGCAGCAAAACGAGCACTACAGATACGCAGTATTTT.

The chain is built from TRBV3-1 and TRBJ2-7; 8 bases are a match to TRBD1. The ends lost 4 bases at V and 5 bases at J; junction bases unmatched: 4. The CDR3 runs to 13 residues. The germline gives CDR1 LGHDT, CDR2 YNNKEL (reference sequence). The CDR3: CASSPDRVHEQYF. CDR3 nucleotide sequence: TGTGCCAGCAGCCCGGACAGGGTCCACGAGCAGTACTTC.

The table lists this clonotype with many counts. The chain employs TRBV9 and TRBJ2-1; TRBD1 aligns across 9 bases. Unmatched junction bases numbered 4, after V lost 3 bases and J lost 9 bases. This CDR3 is built from 13 residues. Germline V gives CDR1 SGDLS, CDR2 YYNGEE. For the CDR3, the DNA is TGTGCCAGCAGCGCCGGACAGGGGAGTGAGCAGTTCTTC. It yields the protein CASSAGQGSEQFF.

This clonotype was observed a handful of times. This rearrangement joins TRBV7-9 to TRBJ2-3, with D hard to call. This CDR3 spans 17 amino acids. Germline V CDR1 and CDR2: SEHNR, FQNEAQ (reference sequence). V lost 1 base and J 0 bases, leaving 14 bases between the germline ends. The CDR3 here is CASSLVGSGASTDTQYF. The CDR3 DNA reads as TGTGCCAGCAGCTTAGTGGGGTCTGGTGCTAGCACAGATACGCAGTATTTT.